The 12 T cell receptor beta chains below come from one sample, sequenced in a study of blood T cell repertoires in COVID-19. Profiling relied on immunoSEQ multiplex PCR, and the TCRdb table lists in-frame clones only, not all of them. In the table there are around 11,000 clones, roughly 85% of which are singletons. The specimen sequenced was peripheral blood. The receptor source for this set is a human donor in a cohort sampled during active COVID-19.

CDR3: CASSYGGGRGYTF. The CDR3 DNA is TGTGCCAGCAGTTACGGAGGTGGAAGGGGCTACACCTTC. The rearrangement joins TRBV6-5 to TRBJ1-2; D not resolved. V lost 2 bases and J lost 8, with 12 bases in between. The CDR3 covers 13 residues. CDR1 is MNHEY and CDR2 is SVGAGI in the germline V gene.

The V gene is TRBV9, the J gene TRBJ2-5; the D gene is possibly TRBD1 (5 bases). The CDR3 is made up of 13 amino acids. V dropped 0 bases and J dropped 3 bases, with 6 bases sitting between them. Germline V lookup: CDR1 SGDLS, CDR2 YYNGEE. CDR3 region: CASSVGGEETQYF. CDR3 DNA: TGTGCCAGCAGCGTAGGGGGCGAAGAGACCCAGTACTTC.

The rearrangement joins TRBV27 to TRBJ2-3; no clear D gene. The CDR3 runs 17 residues. Deletions cut 0 bases from V and 0 bases from J, with 13 bases between. The germline V gene encodes CDR1 MNHEY and CDR2 SMNVEV (reference sequence). In nucleotides, the CDR3 is TGTGCCAGCAGTTTATCGACTTCTAGTGCTAGCACAGATACGCAGTATTTT. Encoded protein: CASSLSTSSASTDTQYF.

V gene TRBV28 combines with J gene TRBJ1-6; D not resolved. V shed 2 bases and J shed 10 bases, with 18 bases lying between them. The CDR3 extends over 16 amino acids. Germline-derived CDR1 and CDR2 are MDHEN and SYDVKM. CDR3 bases: TGTGCCAGCAGTTTAGGGCCGAGCCCAAGATCCTCACCCCTCCACTTT. Its protein product is CASSLGPSPRSSPLHF.

The gene calls are TRBV30 and TRBJ1-6; TRBD1 matches 9 bases. Germline V gene sequence: CDR1 GTSNPN, CDR2 SVGIG (reference sequence). The CDR3 extends over 14 amino acids. V lost 2 bases, J lost 10 bases, and 6 bases stayed unmatched. In DNA form, the CDR3 reads TGTGCCTGGAGTCAAACAGGGGGCGGGTCACCCCTCCACTTT. It specifies CAWSQTGGGSPLHF.

The chain carries TRBV9 and TRBJ2-6, with D possibly being TRBD1 (6 bases). CDR1 SGDLS and CDR2 YYNGEE come from the germline V gene. Trimming shortened V by 3 bases and J by 0 bases, and 10 bases separated the two germline ends. This CDR3 comprises 16 residues. The CDR3 nucleotides are TGTGCCAGCAGCGACCACAGGGACTCTGGGGCCAACGTCCTGACTTTC. It is translated as CASSDHRDSGANVLTF.

This rearrangement joins TRBV7-9 to TRBJ2-7, with TRBD2 as a possible D gene (5 bases). V shed 1 base and J shed 7 bases, with 11 bases lying between them. This CDR3 is 13 amino acids long. CDR1 and CDR2 (germline): SEHNR, FQNEAQ (reference sequence). The CDR3 sequence: CASSLGFPGEQYF. DNA of the CDR3: TGTGCCAGCAGCTTAGGATTTCCGGGGGAGCAGTACTTC.

V and J are TRBV6-5 and TRBJ2-3; D might be TRBD2 (5 bases). CDR1 MNHEY and CDR2 SVGAGI come from the germline V gene. The length of the CDR3 is 14 residues. Trimming cost V 6 bases and J 4 bases, with 14 bases left between them. The CDR3 coding sequence is TGTGCCAGCAGCCTTACTAGAGATTCAGATACGCAGTATTTT. It specifies CASSLTRDSDTQYF.

The V and J genes are TRBV24-1 and TRBJ2-2; D might be TRBD1 (5 bases). The CDR3 runs 17 residues. V lost 4 bases and J lost 4, with 18 bases in between. Germline loops: CDR1 KGHDR, CDR2 SFDVKD. DNA of the CDR3: TGTGCCACCAGTGACCCCGGACAATCTCTTTCCACCGGGGAGCTGTTTTTT. Translated, it gives CATSDPGQSLSTGELFF.

V gene TRBV11-2 combines with J gene TRBJ2-5; TRBD1 matches 9 bases. V lost 5 bases, J lost 3 bases, and 7 bases stayed unmatched. Germline-derived CDR1 and CDR2 are SGHAT and FQNNGV. This CDR3 is 15 amino acids long. The CDR3 DNA follows: TGTGCCAGCAGCCCCATTGGGACAGGGAAAGAGACCCAGTACTTC. Its protein is CASSPIGTGKETQYF. Looking up the rest from reference TRBV11-2 and TRBJ2-5 gives the full variable domain: EAGVAQSPRYKIIEKRQSVAFWCNPISGHATLYWYQQILGQGPKLLIQFQNNGVVDDSQLPKDRFSAERLKGVDSTLKIQPAKLEDSAVYLCASSPIGTGKETQYFGPGTRLLVL.

The rearrangement uses TRBV10-1 and TRBJ2-3, with D unclear. Trimming cost V 2 bases and J 1 base, with 10 bases left between them. The germline CDR1 and CDR2 sequences are WNHNN and SYGVQD (reference sequence). CDR3 length: 15 amino acids. CDR3 bases: TGCGCCAGCAGTGAGAAGACACTTCGCACAGATACGCAGTATTTT. Translating gives CASSEKTLRTDTQYF.

The V call is TRBV30, the J call TRBJ1-1, with 7 bases fitting TRBD1. This CDR3 region has 14 residues. CDR1 and CDR2 (germline): GTSNPN, SVGIG (reference sequence). V shed 2 bases and J 5 bases; nucleotides not matched to a gene: 8. CDR3 nucleotides: TGTGCCTGGAGTATCCACGACAGGGTGACTGAAGCTTTCTTT. Translated: CAWSIHDRVTEAFF.